This passage covers 27 T cell receptor beta chains from one sample sequenced in a study of blood T cell repertoires in COVID-19. TCRdb keeps only in-frame clones here, not all; method: immunoSEQ multiplex PCR. The profile covers a few hundred thousand clones, with approximately 85% appearing a single time and approximately 11% taken by the ten largest. The sequenced sample consisted of peripheral blood. The receptors originated from a woman in her 70s with acute or convalescent COVID-19.

The rearrangement uses TRBV6-1 and TRBJ1-3, with D tentatively TRBD1 (5 bases). Germline V lookup: CDR1 MNHNS, CDR2 SASEGT. The CDR3 runs to 14 residues. Deletions cut 9 bases from V and 7 bases from J, with 19 bases between. Here the CDR3 reads CASKLGGSRNTIYF. CDR3 bases: TGTGCCAGTAAACTCGGGGGGTCTAGGAACACCATATATTTT.

The chain links TRBV3-1 (or the pseudogene TRBV3-2) to TRBJ2-2, with a weak D call TRBD2 (6 bases). Trimming removed 0 bases from V and 1 base from J, with 9 bases in between. Germline CDR1 reads LGHDT; CDR2 reads YNNKEL (reference sequence). The CDR3 spans 16 residues. CDR3 bases: TGTGCCAGCAGCCAAGATTTGCGGGGGAACACCGGGGAGCTGTTTTTT. Its translation: CASSQDLRGNTGELFF.

The rearrangement uses TRBV5-1 and TRBJ2-3; D ambiguous. The CDR3 contains 12 residues. Trimming cost V 4 bases and J 6 bases, with 9 bases left between them. Germline assignment: CDR1 SGHRS and CDR2 YFSETQ. CDR3 DNA: TGCGCCAGCAGCCCTGCTCGGGATACGCAGTATTTT. Translation: CASSPARDTQYF.

CDR3 bases: TGTGCCAGCAGCGACAGTCCAGATACGCAGTATTTT. Translating it yields CASSDSPDTQYF. This chain connects TRBV6-5 to TRBJ2-3; tentative D call: TRBD1 (5 bases). V was pared by 6 bases and J by 4 bases, with 8 bases between. Germline lookup yields CDR1 MNHEY and CDR2 SVGAGI. This CDR3 comprises 12 residues.

The V and J genes are TRBV3-1 (or the pseudogene TRBV3-2) and TRBJ1-1; 10 nucleotides align to TRBD1. The CDR3 totals 14 residues. After removal of 4 bases from V and 7 bases from J, the junction contained 6 bases not matched to a gene. Germline loops: CDR1 LGHDT, CDR2 YNNKEL (reference sequence). The CDR3 DNA reads as TGTGCCAGCAGCCGGACAGGGGGAGTGGATGAAGCTTTCTTT. Translation: CASSRTGGVDEAFF.

CDR3 amino acids: CASIPHRSLSPEAFF. DNA for the CDR3: TGTGCCAGCATCCCACACAGGTCCCTCTCCCCTGAAGCTTTCTTT. The genes are TRBV11-2 and TRBJ1-1, with D perhaps TRBD1 (5 bases). CDR3 length: 15 residues. The V and J ends lost 7 bases and 6 bases respectively, with 21 bases between them. Germline-derived CDR1 and CDR2 are SGHAT and FQNNGV. Drawing the rest from reference TRBV11-2 and TRBJ1-1, the complete variable domain is EAGVAQSPRYKIIEKRQSVAFWCNPISGHATLYWYQQILGQGPKLLIQFQNNGVVDDSQLPKDRFSAERLKGVDSTLKIQPAKLEDSAVYLCASIPHRSLSPEAFFGQGTRLTVV.

This clone was observed a few times. The gene calls are TRBV7-6 and TRBJ2-2; TRBD1 matches at 7 bases. This CDR3 has 15 residues. CDR1 is SGHVS, CDR2 FNYEAQ, per germline. The V segment lost 4 bases and the J segment 4 bases; nucleotides outside the gene matches: 6. CDR3 bases: TGTGCCAGCAGCTCTCAGGGGGAAGGCACCGGGGAGCTGTTTTTT. Translated: CASSSQGEGTGELFF.

The rearrangement joins TRBV5-1 to TRBJ1-2, with D possibly being TRBD1 (5 bases). Trimming took off 3 bases at V and 2 bases at J, with 14 bases between the two ends. CDR3 size: 15 residues. From germline, CDR1 is SGHRS and CDR2 YFSETQ. CDR3 loop: CASSSHPQGNYGYTF. In DNA, the CDR3 is TGCGCCAGCAGCTCGCACCCTCAGGGCAACTATGGCTACACCTTC.

This rearrangement joins TRBV5-4 to TRBJ1-2; D gene unclear. This CDR3 contains 15 residues. V shed 0 bases and J shed 4 bases, with 13 bases lying between them. Per the germline V gene, CDR1 is SGHNT and CDR2 is YYREEE (reference sequence). DNA of the CDR3: TGTGCCAGCAGCTTGGTGGGGAGGCGGACCTATGGCTACACCTTC. Its translation is CASSLVGRRTYGYTF.

For the CDR3, the DNA is TGTCTGAGCAGGCTTAGCTCCTACGAGCAGTACTTC. This gives the protein CLSRLSSYEQYF. The chain has TRBV2 and TRBJ2-7; D ambiguous. Germline loops: CDR1 SNHLY, CDR2 FYNNEI. The CDR3 loop spans 12 amino acids.

The chain links TRBV19 to TRBJ1-5; maybe TRBD1 (6 bases). Trimming removed 5 bases from V and 9 bases from J, with 14 bases in between. This CDR3 is built from 13 residues. Germline V gives CDR1 LNHDA, CDR2 SQIVND (reference sequence). This CDR3 reads CASSARQGLPQHF. DNA of the CDR3: TGTGCCAGTAGTGCCCGGCAGGGGCTGCCCCAGCATTTT.

This clone was seen once. The J gene is TRBJ1-1, the V gene TRBV18; D is unclear. V lost 1 base and J lost 5, with 14 bases in between. The CDR3 consists of 15 residues. CDR1 KGHSH and CDR2 LQKENI come from the germline V gene. CDR3 amino acids: CASSPQDHRGTEAFF. As DNA, the CDR3 is TGTGCCAGCTCACCACAGGACCATCGAGGGACTGAAGCTTTCTTT.

In this sample, this clone turned up a few times. The chain combines TRBV6-1 with TRBJ1-5; unclear D gene. V dropped 3 bases and J dropped 5 bases, with 5 bases sitting between them. The CDR3 has 12 amino acids. Germline V gene lookup returns CDR1 MNHNS and CDR2 SASEGT. CDR3 coding DNA: TGTGCCAGCAGTGAGGCTTATCAGCCCCAGCATTTT. Its protein product is CASSEAYQPQHF.

The chain is built from TRBV19 and TRBJ2-1; weak D call: TRBD2 (6 bases). Germline lookup yields CDR1 LNHDA and CDR2 SQIVND (reference sequence). The CDR3 contains 17 residues. V gave up 0 bases and J gave up 8 bases, with 20 bases separating them. The CDR3 sequence is CASSIDHRGEAVYEQFF. The DNA for the CDR3 is TGTGCCAGTAGTATAGATCATCGCGGGGAGGCGGTTTATGAGCAGTTCTTC.

This clone appeared once. V gene TRBV5-6 combines with J gene TRBJ1-4; D is unresolved. V lost 5 bases to trimming and J lost 8 bases, with 10 bases between them. CDR3 length equals 12 residues. Per the germline V gene, CDR1 is SGHDT and CDR2 is YYEEEE. The CDR3, as DNA: TGTGCCAGCAGGGTGGGCCGGGAAAAACTGTTTTTT. Residues: CASRVGREKLFF. Full variable domain (remainder filled in from reference TRBV5-6 and TRBJ1-4): DAGVTQSPTHLIKTRGQQVTLRCSPKSGHDTVSWYQQALGQGPQFIFQYYEEEERQRGNFPDRFSGHQFPNYSSELNVNALLLGDSALYLCASRVGREKLFFGSGTQLSVL.

This chain links TRBV6-5 with TRBJ1-6, with D possibly TRBD1 on 5 matching bases. V was shortened by 4 bases and J by 7 bases, with 11 bases between the two germline ends. The CDR3 contains 14 residues. CDR1 and CDR2 (germline): MNHEY, SVGAGI. The CDR3 is CASSLRGRNSPLHF. CDR3 in DNA: TGTGCCAGCAGTTTAAGGGGTAGGAATTCACCCCTCCACTTT.

The V and J genes are TRBV3-1 (or the pseudogene TRBV3-2) and TRBJ1-4, with TRBD1 as a possible D gene (6 bases). The CDR3 has 14 amino acids. The V end was cut by 9 bases, the J end by 1 base, with 12 bases between. Per germline, CDR1 LGHDT and CDR2 YNNKEL (reference sequence). The CDR3 nucleotides read TGTGCCAGTACGATCAGGGGAACTAATGAAAAACTGTTTTTT. It specifies CASTIRGTNEKLFF.

This sequence joins TRBV20-1 and TRBJ1-1; the match to TRBD1 covers 8 bases. Germline-derived CDR1 and CDR2 are DFQATT and SNEGSKA (reference sequence). This CDR3 is built from 10 residues. V gave up 5 bases and J gave up 10 bases; unmatched junction bases: 3. As DNA, the CDR3 is TGCAGTGCTCATGACAGGGGAGCTTTCTTT. This sequence encodes CSAHDRGAFF.

In this sample, this clone turned up once. The genes are TRBV2 and TRBJ1-5; D is uncertain. Germline V gives CDR1 SNHLY, CDR2 FYNNEI. The CDR3 sequence is 14 residues long. V lost 2 bases, J lost 9 bases, and 14 bases lay in between. In DNA form, the CDR3 reads TGTGCCAGCAGTGAATTTAACGGGTCCGGGCCCCAGCATTTT. Amino acids: CASSEFNGSGPQHF.

The chain joins TRBV5-6 to TRBJ2-5; D remains ambiguous. This CDR3 spans 18 amino acids. Trimming took off 2 bases at V and 1 base at J, with 21 bases between the two ends. The V gene's germline CDR1 is SGHDT and CDR2 YYEEEE. CDR3 sequence reads: CASSFGPTPTVTQETQYF. DNA for the CDR3: TGTGCCAGCAGCTTTGGCCCCACTCCTACAGTGACCCAAGAGACCCAGTACTTC. Complete variable domain (other parts from reference TRBV5-6 and TRBJ2-5): DAGVTQSPTHLIKTRGQQVTLRCSPKSGHDTVSWYQQALGQGPQFIFQYYEEEERQRGNFPDRFSGHQFPNYSSELNVNALLLGDSALYLCASSFGPTPTVTQETQYFGPGTRLLVL.

The chain employs TRBV5-6 and TRBJ2-7; 9 nucleotides align to TRBD2. Losses at the gene ends were 4 bases for V and 3 bases for J; bases not matched to a gene: 11. Germline assignment: CDR1 SGHDT and CDR2 YYEEEE. The CDR3 sequence is 16 residues long. The CDR3 nucleotides read TGTGCCAGCAGCACCCCATTGGGGCGGGGGGGCTACGAGCAGTACTTC. Its translation: CASSTPLGRGGYEQYF.

The rearrangement joins TRBV7-8 to TRBJ1-5, with D possibly matching TRBD1 (5 bases). The CDR3 covers 14 residues. V gave up 0 bases and J gave up 6 bases, with 9 bases separating them. From germline, CDR1 is SGHVS and CDR2 FQNEAQ. The DNA of the CDR3 is TGTGCCAGCAGCTTAGCGGGGGGAGGTCAGCCCCAGCATTTT. As protein: CASSLAGGGQPQHF.

The chain is built from TRBV3-1 (or the pseudogene TRBV3-2) and TRBJ1-1; 7 nucleotides agree with TRBD1. The germline V gene has CDR1 LGHDT and CDR2 YNNKEL (reference sequence). This CDR3 contains 14 residues. With V trimmed by 4 bases and J by 5 bases, 7 bases remained unmatched. In DNA form, the CDR3 reads TGTGCCAGCAGCCCCCACCAGACAGGGACTGAAGCTTTCTTT. It is translated as CASSPHQTGTEAFF.

The rearrangement links TRBV5-1 to TRBJ1-1; the D gene is possibly TRBD1 (5 bases). This CDR3 spans 16 amino acids. Trimming removed 0 bases from V and 0 bases from J, with 12 bases in between. The germline gives CDR1 SGHRS, CDR2 YFSETQ. The CDR3 is CASSLGGARMNTEAFF. The CDR3 DNA sequence: TGCGCCAGCAGCTTGGGGGGCGCGAGAATGAACACTGAAGCTTTCTTT.

The V call is TRBV18, the J call TRBJ2-7; TRBD2 aligns across 12 bases. This CDR3 contains 16 residues. Germline V gives CDR1 KGHSH, CDR2 LQKENI. V was pared by 2 bases and J by 2 bases, with 4 bases of the junction left unmatched. The CDR3 protein is CASSPGPSGGAYEQYF. CDR3 nucleotide sequence: TGTGCCAGCTCACCAGGACCTAGCGGGGGGGCCTACGAGCAGTACTTC.

The J gene is TRBJ1-6, the V gene TRBV5-1, with a tentative D call TRBD1 (5 bases). V shed 0 bases and J shed 8 bases, with 12 bases lying between them. Looked up from germline, CDR1 is SGHRS and CDR2 is YFSETQ. The CDR3 has 15 residues. The CDR3 reads CASSLVGKGDSPLHF. The CDR3 nucleotides read TGCGCCAGCAGCTTGGTAGGCAAAGGGGATTCACCCCTCCACTTT.

This sequence joins TRBV4-1 and TRBJ2-5; D may be TRBD1 (5 bases). The germline CDR1 and CDR2 sequences are MGHRA and YSYEKL. V lost 3 bases and J lost 7, with 15 bases in between. The CDR3 consists of 14 residues. CDR3 loop: CASSQPLIRGTQYF. In DNA, the CDR3 is TGCGCCAGCAGCCAGCCACTAATTAGGGGGACCCAGTACTTC.